These T cell receptor beta chains were read from a single sample in a study of blood T cell repertoires in COVID-19. Here immunoSEQ multiplex PCR was the method, and the copy in TCRdb shows in-frame clones only, minus some. The profile covers about 240,000 clones, with 87% appearing a single time and just over 2.5% taken by the ten largest. Sequencing was performed on PBMCs or T cells enriched from blood (not recorded which). The receptors come from a woman aged 25-40 years with acute COVID-19. Both conserved end residues are part of each CDR3. Each record gives: V gene, J gene, D gene, clone size, CDR3 DNA, CDR3 protein. D genes are given only for firm matches. Clone size is shown for a subset of rows, as once, few, many or a class of expanded clone.

>TRBV7-2|TRBJ2-5|-|-
TGTGCCAGCAGCTTAGTTCCAACCGGGGAGACCCAGTACTTC
CASSLVPTGETQYF
>TRBV7-9|TRBJ1-6|-|-
TGTGCCAGCAGCACCGGACTCACATCACCCCTCCACTTT
CASSTGLTSPLHF
>TRBV12-3/TRBV12-4|TRBJ1-1|-|-
TGTGCCAGCCGAGACCGGAGGAACACTGAAGCTTTCTTT
CASRDRRNTEAFF
>TRBV19|TRBJ1-1|-|-
TGTGCCAGCGGACAGATCGGGAACACTGAAGCTTTCTTT
CASGQIGNTEAFF
>TRBV10-1|TRBJ1-1|-|-
TGCGCCAGCAGCGCTCAGGGTGGTCGGACTGAAGCTTTCTTT
CASSAQGGRTEAFF
>TRBV18|TRBJ2-5|TRBD1|-
TGTGCCAGCTCTACCGGGACAGGAGAAGAGACCCAGTACTTC
CASSTGTGEETQYF
>TRBV3-1/TRBV3-2|TRBJ2-5|TRBD1|-
TGTGCCAGCAGCCAAGATTTCGAGGGACAGGGGGTACCAGAGACCCAGTACTTC
CASSQDFEGQGVPETQYF
>TRBV12-5|TRBJ2-5|TRBD2|once
TGTGCTAGTGGTTTCGGGACTAGCGGGGGCCAAGTTGGAGAGACCCAGTACTTC
CASGFGTSGGQVGETQYF
>TRBV3-1/TRBV3-2|TRBJ2-6|-|few
TGTGCCAGCAGCCAAGATCGGGGGGCCACTGGGGCCAACGTCCTGACTTTC
CASSQDRGATGANVLTF
>TRBV7-9|TRBJ2-7|TRBD1|many
TGTGCCAGCAGGGGGACAGTAACTAGCTACGAGCAGTACTTC
CASRGTVTSYEQYF
>TRBV11-2|TRBJ2-5|TRBD1|-
TGTGCCAGCAGCCTTGACAGGGTCGGGGAGACCCAGTACTTC
CASSLDRVGETQYF
>TRBV4-1|TRBJ1-2|-|once
TGCGCCAGCAGCCAAGCCTGGGCCAGCCTCGATGGCTACACCTTC
CASSQAWASLDGYTF
>TRBV7-2|TRBJ2-7|-|-
TGTGCCAGCAGCTTTCACGGTGCCTACGAGCAGTACTTC
CASSFHGAYEQYF
>TRBV6-5|TRBJ1-2|-|-
TGTGCCAGCAGTTACGGGAGAAAAGACGGCTACACCTTC
CASSYGRKDGYTF
>TRBV5-1|TRBJ1-2|-|many
TGCGCCAGCAGCGTGACGGAGTCGGTGCGCTACACCTTC
CASSVTESVRYTF
>TRBV18|TRBJ2-1|TRBD2|-
TGTGCCAGCTCACCACTAGATGCAGGGCGGGAGGATGAGCAGTTCTTC
CASSPLDAGREDEQFF
>TRBV6-5|TRBJ1-2|TRBD1|-
TGTGCCAGCAGCCAAACAGGGACAGGGGTTGGCTACACCTTC
CASSQTGTGVGYTF
>TRBV7-6|TRBJ2-1|TRBD2|-
TGTGCCAGCAGCTTACGGGGGGGCAGGGATGAGCAGTTCTTC
CASSLRGGRDEQFF
>TRBV11-2|TRBJ2-1|TRBD2|-
TGTGCCAGCAGCCCCGCGGGGGGGTACAATGAGCAGTTCTTC
CASSPAGGYNEQFF
>TRBV7-2|TRBJ2-7|-|-
TGTGCCAGCAGCCCCAGGCACATAGCCTACGAGCAGTACTTC
CASSPRHIAYEQYF
>TRBV6-5|TRBJ2-7|-|-
TGTGCCAGCGGGCGGACTCCCTCCTACGAGCAGTACTTC
CASGRTPSYEQYF
>TRBV5-1|TRBJ1-1|-|once
TGCGCCAGCAGCCAGATACAGGGTCCTGAAGCTTTCTTT
CASSQIQGPEAFF
>TRBV13|TRBJ2-5|TRBD2|few
TGTGCCAGCCGCCGCGGGGGGGGCTACCAAGAGACCCAGTACTTC
CASRRGGGYQETQYF